The rows below give T cell receptor beta chains drawn from one sample of a study of CD8+CD57+ T cells in acquired aplastic anemia. TCRdb reprocessed the reads via MiXCR and lists one record per CDR3 protein. Among 55,000 to 60,000 distinct CDR3 sequences, around 50% were seen once, and the ten largest hold 16%. Sequenced material: sorted CD4+, CD8+, or CD8+CD57+ T cells (not recorded which) from PBMCs. The receptors were sampled from a human donor with aplastic anemia. Both conserved end residues are part of each CDR3. D genes are given only for firm matches. Size tells how often a clone was seen (once, few, many) or the class of an expanded clone, and some rows leave it out.

j_call	v_call	d_call	clone_size	cdr3_aa	cdr3_nt
TRBJ2-7	TRBV10-3	NA	NA	CAISESNRGSYEQYF	TGTGCCATCAGTGAGTCTAACAGAGGCTCCTACGAGCAGTACTTC
TRBJ2-7	TRBV5-1	TRBD1	many	CASSFTTGGGHEQYF	TGCGCCAGCAGCTTCACGACAGGGGGCGGGCACGAGCAGTACTTC
TRBJ2-7	TRBV20-1	TRBD1	NA	CSARALGQRYEQYF	TGCAGTGCTAGGGCCCTGGGACAGCGCTACGAGCAGTACTTC
TRBJ1-1	TRBV7-6	NA	once	CASSKGHNTEAFF	TGTGCCAGCAGCAAGGGACACAACACTGAAGCTTTCTTT
TRBJ2-4	TRBV2	NA	once	CASSDMQYF	TGTGCCAGCAGCGACATGCAGTACTTC
TRBJ1-1	TRBV27	NA	many	CASSLSLGSSLMNTEAFF	TGTGCCAGCAGTTTATCCTTAGGGAGTTCCCTCATGAACACTGAAGCTTTCTTT
TRBJ2-3	TRBV6-1	TRBD2	many	CASSAPSGVSTDTQYF	TGTGCCAGCAGTGCCCCTAGCGGGGTTTCGACAGATACGCAGTATTTT
TRBJ1-6	TRBV6-5	TRBD1	NA	CASSSGDRDQVSPLHF	TGTGCCAGCAGTTCGGGGGACAGGGACCAGGTATCACCCCTCCACTTT
TRBJ1-1	TRBV11-3	TRBD1	NA	CASSLDFQGATEAFF	TGTGCCAGCAGCTTAGATTTCCAGGGGGCGACTGAAGCTTTCTTT
TRBJ2-7	TRBV29-1	NA	few	CSVETGSHEQYF	TGCAGCGTTGAAACAGGGTCTCACGAGCAGTACTTC
TRBJ1-1	TRBV5-1	TRBD1	many	CASSWTGGGTEAFF	TGCGCCAGCAGCTGGACAGGGGGAGGGACTGAAGCTTTCTTT
TRBJ2-2	TRBV24-1	NA	NA	CATSREGQENTGELFF	TGTGCCACCAGTCGGGAGGGACAGGAGAACACCGGGGAGCTGTTTTTT
TRBJ2-7	TRBV15	TRBD2	once	CATSSTGGGLNEQYF	TGTGCCACCAGCAGCACTGGCGGGGGGCTCAACGAGCAGTACTTC
TRBJ1-1	TRBV19	NA	NA	CASSIDLVGVTEAFF	TGTGCCAGTAGTATAGATCTAGTGGGAGTCACTGAAGCTTTCTTT
TRBJ2-7	TRBV10-3	TRBD1	NA	CAISDHRGSYEQYF	TGTGCCATCAGTGATCACAGGGGCTCCTACGAGCAGTACTTC
TRBJ1-3	TRBV2	TRBD1	medium-sized	CASRLTTGTGNTIYF	TGTGCCAGCAGACTGACGACAGGGACTGGAAACACCATATATTTT
TRBJ2-1	TRBV10-2	NA	NA	CASSESRLAFNEQFF	TGCGCCAGCAGTGAGTCTAGGCTAGCATTTAATGAGCAGTTCTTC